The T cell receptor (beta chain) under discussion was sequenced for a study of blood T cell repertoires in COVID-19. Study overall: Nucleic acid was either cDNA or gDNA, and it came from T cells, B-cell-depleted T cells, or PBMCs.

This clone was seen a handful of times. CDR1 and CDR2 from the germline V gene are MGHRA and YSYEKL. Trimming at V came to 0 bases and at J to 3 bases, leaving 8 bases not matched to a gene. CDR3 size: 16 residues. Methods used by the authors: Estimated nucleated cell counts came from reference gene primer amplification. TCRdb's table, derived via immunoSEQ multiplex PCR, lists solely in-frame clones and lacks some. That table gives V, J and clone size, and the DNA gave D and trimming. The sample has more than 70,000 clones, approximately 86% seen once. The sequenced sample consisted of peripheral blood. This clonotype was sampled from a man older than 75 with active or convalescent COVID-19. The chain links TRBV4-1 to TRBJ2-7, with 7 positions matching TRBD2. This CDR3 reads CASSQEATRGSYEQYF. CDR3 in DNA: TGCGCCAGCAGCCAAGAAGCCACCCGCGGGAGCTACGAGCAGTACTTC.